The text below deals with one T cell receptor beta chain. This CDR3 comprises 15 residues. CDR1 and CDR2 from the germline V gene are MNHNS and SASEGT. V dropped 4 bases and J dropped 6 bases, with 16 bases sitting between them. The data derive from a study of shared clonotypes between healthy human individuals. Profiling relied on immunoSEQ multiplex PCR, and the TCRdb table lists in-frame clones only, not all of them. The sample yields nearly 1 million clones, over 60% seen once. The investigators split CD4+ cells into a CD45RA+ naive subset and a CD45RA-negative memory subset. The source material was memory CD4+ T cells sorted from blood. Subset: CD45RA-negative fraction. This receptor was obtained from a man aged 18 to 30 in good health. The V and J genes are TRBV6-1 and TRBJ2-1; D possibly corresponds to TRBD1 (6 bases). In nucleotides, the CDR3 is TGTGCCAGCAGTGGAGATCGGCAGGGGAGCAATGAGCAGTTCTTC. Translation gives CASSGDRQGSNEQFF.